The 6 T cell receptor beta chains presented below share a single source sample, sequenced in a study of T cell responses to AZD1222 COVID-19 vaccine. Data came from immunoSEQ multiplex PCR; TCRdb stores just in-frame clones and leaves some out. The data show more than 250,000 clones, 80% to 95% seen once. Sample: peripheral blood, taken on day 0 of AZD1222 vaccination. These receptors originate from an adult in good health.

The rearrangement links TRBV2 to TRBJ2-2; D gene unclear. The CDR3 is made up of 16 amino acids. Germline CDR1 reads SNHLY; CDR2 reads FYNNEI. Trimming left V 0 bases short and J 3 bases short, with 11 bases between. CDR3 protein: CASSEASPRDTGELFF. The CDR3 DNA reads as TGTGCCAGCAGTGAAGCCAGCCCACGGGACACCGGGGAGCTGTTTTTT.

V is TRBV18 and J is TRBJ2-5; D gene unclear. The CDR3 totals 14 residues. Germline loops: CDR1 KGHSH, CDR2 LQKENI. V was clipped by 5 bases and J by 7 bases, with 17 bases between them. DNA of the CDR3: TGTGCCAGCTCATCCGCCTGGGGTGAGGCGACCCAGTACTTC. Translating it yields CASSSAWGEATQYF.

The chain links TRBV19 to TRBJ2-5; 13 bases match TRBD2. There are 17 residues in the CDR3. Trimming at V came to 5 bases and at J to 4 bases, leaving 10 bases not matched to a gene. Germline lookup yields CDR1 LNHDA and CDR2 SQIVND (reference sequence). CDR3 in DNA: TGTGCCAGTAGTGGAAGACTAGCGGGGGGTCGGTCAGAGACCCAGTACTTC. This gives the protein CASSGRLAGGRSETQYF.

This chain uses TRBV29-1 with TRBJ2-2; 8 nucleotides match TRBD1. With 7 bases clipped from V and 5 bases from J, the junction kept 6 bases outside the gene matches. The CDR3 totals 13 residues. In germline, CDR1 is SQVTM, CDR2 ANQGSEA. The DNA for the CDR3 is TGCAGCGCTCAGGGGGCTGGGACCGGGGAGCTGTTTTTT. Amino acids: CSAQGAGTGELFF.

The chain combines TRBV4-1 with TRBJ2-7; D tentatively fits TRBD1 or TRBD2 (5 bases each). Trimming removed 4 bases at V and 4 bases at J, with 17 bases between. The CDR3 consists of 15 residues. CDR1 is MGHRA, CDR2 YSYEKL, per germline. CDR3 sequence: CASSLSVPGGYEQYF. As DNA, the CDR3 is TGCGCCAGCAGCCTATCGGTACCTGGGGGATACGAGCAGTACTTC.

The rearrangement links TRBV5-1 to TRBJ1-2; the D gene is possibly TRBD1 (6 bases). Germline V lookup: CDR1 SGHRS, CDR2 YFSETQ. This CDR3 comprises 16 residues. Trimming took 3 bases from V and 3 from J, leaving 18 bases between them. CDR3 sequence (DNA): TGCGCCAGCAGCTACACCCAGGCAGGGGAGGACTATGGCTACACCTTC. The encoded protein is CASSYTQAGEDYGYTF.